One and the same sample provided the 28 T cell receptor beta chains below, sequenced in a study of blood T cell repertoires in COVID-19. Sequenced by immunoSEQ multiplex PCR; TCRdb stores in-frame clones only, minus some. The sample carries over 120,000 clones, 87% recorded once. What was sequenced was peripheral blood. These receptors were obtained from a man between 45 and 60 years old who had recovered from COVID-19.

V usage is TRBV9 and J usage is TRBJ2-1; D is possibly TRBD1 (8 bases). The CDR3 loop spans 14 amino acids. Trimming cost V 4 bases and J 8 bases, with 16 bases left between them. In germline, CDR1 is SGDLS, CDR2 YYNGEE. The CDR3 region is CASSPQGAGDEQFF. The CDR3 coding sequence is TGTGCCAGCAGCCCCCAGGGGGCGGGGGATGAGCAGTTCTTC.

V gene TRBV20-1 combines with J gene TRBJ1-2; tentative D call: TRBD1 (6 bases). Trimming removed 3 bases at V and 4 bases at J, with 18 bases between. CDR1 is DFQATT, CDR2 SNEGSKA, per germline (reference sequence). This CDR3 contains 15 residues. CDR3 DNA sequence: TGCAGTGCTAGTGATCCATGGGGGGGCGGCTATGGCTACACCTTC. Protein sequence: CSASDPWGGGYGYTF.

This clone has more than one count but fewer than ten. The CDR3 nucleotides read TGCGCCAGCAGACCTCCTACAGGGGTTAACACTGAAGCTTTCTTT. This gives the protein CASRPPTGVNTEAFF. The rearrangement uses TRBV5-1 and TRBJ1-1; 7 nucleotides match TRBD1. This CDR3 region has 15 residues. V dropped 5 bases and J dropped 2; count of bases not matched to a gene: 9. The germline V gene encodes CDR1 SGHRS and CDR2 YFSETQ.

This clone has a handful of counts. This chain uses TRBV5-6 with TRBJ1-2; D gene unclear. Per the germline V gene, CDR1 is SGHDT and CDR2 is YYEEEE. CDR3 length: 12 amino acids. V lost 0 bases and J 3 bases, leaving 3 bases between the germline ends. CDR3 in amino acids: CASSLADYGYTF. The DNA for the CDR3 is TGTGCCAGCAGCTTGGCCGACTATGGCTACACCTTC.

This chain connects TRBV4-1 to TRBJ1-1, with 7 bases aligning to TRBD1. Trimming removed 2 bases from V and 0 bases from J; junction bases left unmatched: 9. Germline CDR1 is MGHRA and CDR2 is YSYEKL. The CDR3 is 17 residues long. The CDR3 region is CASSQHTMGQLNTEAFF. The CDR3 DNA reads TGCGCCAGCAGCCAACATACGATGGGACAGCTGAACACTGAAGCTTTCTTT.

The chain recombines TRBV27 with TRBJ1-2; maybe TRBD1 (6 bases). V was clipped by 6 bases and J by 4 bases, with 15 bases between them. The CDR3 length is 14 residues. CDR1 MNHEY and CDR2 SMNVEV come from the germline V gene (reference sequence). The CDR3 loop is CASSRQVPGYGYTF. CDR3 DNA sequence: TGTGCCAGCAGCAGACAGGTCCCTGGCTATGGCTACACCTTC.

The chain joins TRBV10-3 to TRBJ1-5; the D is unclear. Germline V gene sequence: CDR1 ENHRY, CDR2 SYGVKD. This CDR3 region has 16 residues. Trimming pared 3 bases from V and 1 base from J, leaving 13 bases between. The CDR3 coding sequence is TGTGCCATCAGTGATGAGACTTGGCAGAGCAATCAGCCCCAGCATTTT. This gives the protein CAISDETWQSNQPQHF.

J is TRBJ1-2 and V is TRBV4-2, with 7 bases matching TRBD1. The germline V gene encodes CDR1 LGHNA and CDR2 YNFKEQ. J gave up 3 bases and V 1 base, and 8 bases lay outside the gene matches. The CDR3 loop spans 16 amino acids. The CDR3 nucleotides read TGTGCCAGCAGCCAAGGCCCCCAGGGGGTCTACTATGGCTACACCTTC. It specifies CASSQGPQGVYYGYTF.

The V gene is TRBV5-1, the J gene TRBJ1-1; 7 bases are shared with TRBD1. The V gene end was trimmed by 2 bases and the J gene end by 1 base; junction bases not matched to a gene: 8. The CDR3 runs to 16 residues. Germline V CDR1 and CDR2: SGHRS, YFSETQ. CDR3 amino acids: CASSFQRTGGNTEAFF. In nucleotides, the CDR3 is TGCGCCAGCAGCTTCCAGAGGACAGGCGGGAACACTGAAGCTTTCTTT.

The chain carries TRBV5-1 and TRBJ2-5; 10 bases match TRBD1. The CDR3 covers 14 residues. Germline V gene sequence: CDR1 SGHRS, CDR2 YFSETQ. V was pared by 5 bases and J by 5 bases, with 6 bases of the junction left unmatched. The DNA of the CDR3 is TGCGCCAGCAGAACCGGGACAGGGGACGAGACCCAGTACTTC. This gives the protein CASRTGTGDETQYF.

The V and J genes are TRBV19 and TRBJ2-1, with 9 bases matching TRBD1. The CDR3 has 15 residues. Germline V lookup: CDR1 LNHDA, CDR2 SQIVND (reference sequence). The junction had 7 bases not matched to a gene; V was cut back by 5 bases and J by 5 bases. The CDR3, as DNA: TGTGCCAGTAGTTTATACAGGGGGCCGGACAATGAGCAGTTCTTC. Translation: CASSLYRGPDNEQFF. Using reference TRBV19 and TRBJ2-1 for the parts outside the CDR3, the full variable domain is DGGITQSPKYLFRKEGQNVTLSCEQNLNHDAMYWYRQDPGQGLRLIYYSQIVNDFQKGDIAEGYSVSREKKESFPLTVTSAQKNPTAFYLCASSLYRGPDNEQFFGPGTRLTVL.

The V call is TRBV27, the J call TRBJ2-1; D gene uncertain. The ends were cut back, 6 bases at V and 0 bases at J, with 18 bases in the middle. Per germline, CDR1 MNHEY and CDR2 SMNVEV (reference sequence). The CDR3 contains 17 residues. CDR3 sequence: CASSSILGFSSYNEQFF. The CDR3, as DNA: TGTGCCAGCAGCTCCATATTGGGCTTTAGCTCCTACAATGAGCAGTTCTTC.

The chain is built from TRBV7-2 and TRBJ2-7; 8 nucleotides match TRBD2. This CDR3 is 13 amino acids long. The V segment lost 7 bases and the J segment 5 bases; nucleotides outside the gene matches: 7. Germline CDR1 is SGHTA and CDR2 is FQGNSA. CDR3: CASTHGGAHEQYF. CDR3 bases: TGTGCCAGCACCCACGGGGGGGCCCACGAGCAGTACTTC. The variable domain in full, with the rest retrieved from reference TRBV7-2 and TRBJ2-7, is GAGVSQSPSNKVTEKGKDVELRCDPISGHTALYWYRQSLGQGLEFLIYFQGNSAPDKSGLPSDRFSAERTGGSVSTLTIQRTQQEDSAVYLCASTHGGAHEQYFGPGTRLTVT.

The chain employs TRBV30 and TRBJ1-4; 7 nucleotides match TRBD1. CDR3 length: 14 amino acids. Germline trimming cut 1 base from V and 4 bases from J; bases unmatched to any gene: 3. The germline CDR1 and CDR2 sequences are GTSNPN and SVGIG (reference sequence). As DNA, the CDR3 is TGTGCCTGGAGTGAGACAGGGATTAATGAAAAACTGTTTTTT. Translated, it gives CAWSETGINEKLFF.

Comments on this clone: Other nucleotide sequences from this sample produce the same CDR3. The rearrangement uses TRBV6-2 or TRBV6-3 and TRBJ2-3; 12 positions agree with TRBD2. This CDR3 has 15 amino acids. Germline assignment: CDR1 MNHEY and CDR2 SVGEGT. J gave up 1 base and V 6 bases, and 2 bases lay outside the gene matches. The CDR3 region has the DNA TGTGCCAGCAGCCGACTAGCGGGGGGCACAGATACGCAGTATTTT. Translated, it gives CASSRLAGGTDTQYF.

This clone was recorded a few times. This sequence joins TRBV2 and TRBJ1-6, with TRBD1 identical over 8 bases. The CDR3 is 16 amino acids. Germline CDR1 reads SNHLY; CDR2 reads FYNNEI. V lost 4 bases to trimming and J lost 7 bases; unmatched junction nucleotides: 9. The CDR3 DNA follows: TGTGCCAGCAGTGCTGGCCACAGGGGGATCAATTCACCCCTCCACTTT. Translation: CASSAGHRGINSPLHF.

This rearrangement joins TRBV4-1 to TRBJ1-2, with TRBD1 matching 8 bases. The CDR3 contains 13 residues. The ends lost 3 bases at V and 7 bases at J; junction bases unmatched: 4. Germline CDR1 and CDR2: MGHRA and YSYEKL. Here the CDR3 reads CASSHSGGSGYTF. The CDR3 DNA reads TGCGCCAGCAGCCACTCAGGGGGCTCTGGCTACACCTTC.

The gene calls are TRBV7-3 and TRBJ2-1; 14 bases map to TRBD2. Per the germline V gene, CDR1 is SGHTA and CDR2 is FQGTGA. The CDR3 sequence is 15 residues long. V lost 4 bases, J lost 13 bases, and 9 bases stayed unmatched. The CDR3 region has the DNA TGTGCCAGCAGCTCTTCCGGGACTAGCGGGGGTCGTCAGTTCTTC. Its protein is CASSSSGTSGGRQFF.

A word on this clone: The sample has other DNA sequences that encode this CDR3 too. The chain couples TRBV3-1 (or the pseudogene TRBV3-2) to TRBJ1-2; 8 positions match TRBD1. V was clipped by 1 base and J by 3 bases; unmatched bases: 1. In germline, CDR1 is LGHDT, CDR2 YNNKEL (reference sequence). The length of the CDR3 is 14 residues. CDR3 nucleotides: TGTGCCAGCAGCCAAGCGACAGGGGACTATGGCTACACCTTC. Its translation is CASSQATGDYGYTF.

This clone has more than one count but fewer than ten. J is TRBJ2-1 and V is TRBV6-2 or TRBV6-3, with 14 bases aligning to TRBD2. CDR1 and CDR2 from the germline V gene are MNHEY and SVGEGT. V lost 2 bases to trimming and J lost 4 bases; unmatched junction nucleotides: 10. The CDR3 totals 19 residues. The DNA of the CDR3 is TGTGCCAGCAGTTACCCGACGACTAGCGGGGGGGGCACGTACAATGAGCAGTTCTTC. Amino acids: CASSYPTTSGGGTYNEQFF.

V gene TRBV11-3 combines with J gene TRBJ1-6, with D possibly being TRBD1 (6 bases). V lost 5 bases and J lost 7, with 18 bases in between. The CDR3 covers 16 residues. Germline V CDR1 and CDR2: SGHNT, YENEEA. The DNA for the CDR3 is TGTGCCAGCAGCCGAGAAGGGGGGGCAGGCAATTCACCCCTCCACTTT. Its translation is CASSREGGAGNSPLHF.

This chain uses TRBV6-1 with TRBJ2-1; TRBD2 might be the D (6 bases). CDR1 is MNHNS and CDR2 is SASEGT in the germline V gene. This CDR3 has 16 residues. V was pared by 1 base and J by 7 bases, with 17 bases between. The CDR3 reads CASSEGAAGGENEQFF. CDR3 nucleotide sequence: TGTGCCAGCAGTGAAGGGGCAGCCGGAGGGGAAAATGAGCAGTTCTTC.

V gene TRBV6-6 combines with J gene TRBJ1-2, with D uncertain. In germline, CDR1 is MNHNY, CDR2 SVGAGI (reference sequence). The CDR3 totals 16 residues. The ends were cut back, 5 bases at V and 1 base at J, with 17 bases in the middle. The DNA for the CDR3 is TGTGCCAGCAGTCGCCGGGATCCCCCCCTTAACTATGGCTACACCTTC. Its protein is CASSRRDPPLNYGYTF.

The genes are TRBV21-1 and TRBJ2-7; the D call TRBD2 from the table was never checked on the DNA. TRBV21-1 is flagged as a pseudogene. This CDR3 contains 13 residues. The CDR3 coding sequence is TGTGCCAGGGGTAGGGGGGGATATTACGAGCAGTACTTC. Protein sequence: CARGRGGYYEQYF.

The V and J genes are TRBV5-1 and TRBJ2-3; 9 bases are a match to TRBD1. There are 18 residues in the CDR3. V shed 0 bases and J 2 bases; nucleotides not matched to a gene: 10. Germline V gene lookup returns CDR1 SGHRS and CDR2 YFSETQ. The CDR3 DNA reads TGCGCCAGCAGCTTGGAAGGACAGGGGCGATCCTTCACAGATACGCAGTATTTT. This sequence encodes CASSLEGQGRSFTDTQYF.

The DNA of the CDR3 is TGTGCCAGCAGTGCAATAACTAGCGGGGGGGCGGGAGATACGCAGTATTTT. Its translation is CASSAITSGGAGDTQYF. This chain uses TRBV27 with TRBJ2-3, with TRBD2 identical over 13 bases. Germline V lookup: CDR1 MNHEY, CDR2 SMNVEV (reference sequence). CDR3 size: 17 residues. V dropped 5 bases and J dropped 5; count of bases not matched to a gene: 10.

The chain uses TRBV10-2 and TRBJ1-1; 8 bases align to TRBD1. CDR1 is WSHSY, CDR2 SAAADI, per germline. The V and J ends lost 6 bases and 1 base, in that order; junction bases with no gene match: 4. The CDR3 contains 14 residues. CDR3 loop: CASRGQVWNTEAFF. The CDR3 DNA is TGCGCCAGCAGGGGACAGGTATGGAACACTGAAGCTTTCTTT.

On this clone itself: Other nucleotide sequences in the sample specify the same CDR3. The chain employs TRBV6-2 or TRBV6-3 and TRBJ2-7; D uncertain. Per germline, CDR1 MNHEY and CDR2 SVGEGT. Deletions cut 2 bases from V and 3 bases from J, with 5 bases between. This CDR3 region has 12 residues. CDR3 residues: CASSYAGYEQYF. The CDR3 DNA sequence: TGTGCCAGCAGTTACGCCGGCTACGAGCAGTACTTC.